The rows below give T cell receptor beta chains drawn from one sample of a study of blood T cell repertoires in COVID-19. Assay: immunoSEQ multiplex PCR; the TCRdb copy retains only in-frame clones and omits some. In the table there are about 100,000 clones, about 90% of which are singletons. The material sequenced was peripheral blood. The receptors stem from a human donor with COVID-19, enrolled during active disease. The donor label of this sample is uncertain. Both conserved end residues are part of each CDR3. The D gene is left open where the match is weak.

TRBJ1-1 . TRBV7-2 CASNLGGLTEAFF
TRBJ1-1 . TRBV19 CASSLYLDSSAEAFF
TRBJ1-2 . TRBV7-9 CASSLAVTGGYTF
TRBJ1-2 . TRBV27 CASGHGGSISYGYTF
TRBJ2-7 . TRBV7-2 CASRPGGGREQYF
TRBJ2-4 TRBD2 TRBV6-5 CASRILAGGMYF
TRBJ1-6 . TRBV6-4 CASSDSTASPLHF
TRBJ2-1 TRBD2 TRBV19 CASSIGTSIVNEQFF
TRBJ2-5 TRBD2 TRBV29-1 CSVVPVGGRTQETQYF
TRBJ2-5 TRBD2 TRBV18 CASSRSGTTQETQYF
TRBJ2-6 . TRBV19 CASSPLWSSGANVLTF
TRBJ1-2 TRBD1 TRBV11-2 CASSLVGQGTYGYTF
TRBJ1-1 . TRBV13 CASSLRWTEAFF
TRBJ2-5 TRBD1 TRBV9 CASSVAGGGRQETQYF
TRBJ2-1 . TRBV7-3 CASSLDTDNEQFF
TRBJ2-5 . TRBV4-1 CASSDTGRRQETQYF
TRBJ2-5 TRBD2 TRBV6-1 CASSEWGGETQYF
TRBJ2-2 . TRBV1 CTSSPGSGGSITGELFF
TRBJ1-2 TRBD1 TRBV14 CASSQGDRVGYGYTF
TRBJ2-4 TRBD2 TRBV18 CASSATAGVLAKNIQYF
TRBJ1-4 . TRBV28 CASRNHRENNEKLFF
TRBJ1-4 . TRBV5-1 CASSSTGSHEKLFF
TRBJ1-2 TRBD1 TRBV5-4 CASSLPPGQGNYGYTF
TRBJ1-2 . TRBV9 CASSLFNTGSYGYTF
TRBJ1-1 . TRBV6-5 CASSYGPGPENTEAFF
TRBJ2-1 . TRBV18 CASSPLDRSRDNEQFF
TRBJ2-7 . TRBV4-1 CASSQVQDYEQYF
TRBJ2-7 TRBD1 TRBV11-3 CASSFRDRFYEQYF
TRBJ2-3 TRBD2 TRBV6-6 CASSYTWTSGADTQYF
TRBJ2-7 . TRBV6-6 CASSYSHSNYEQYF
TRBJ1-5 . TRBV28 CASTSAGDLNQPQHF
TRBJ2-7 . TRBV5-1 CASSLEEGLGEQYF
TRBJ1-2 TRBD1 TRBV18 CASSPDRDPTFYGYTF
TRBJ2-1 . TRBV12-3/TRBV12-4 CASSSSEQFF
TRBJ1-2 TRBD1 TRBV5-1 CASSLDQGASGYTF
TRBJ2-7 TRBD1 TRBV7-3 CASSLTGPGEQYF
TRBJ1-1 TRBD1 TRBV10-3 CAITAGTGPPEDAFF
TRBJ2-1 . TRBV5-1 CASSLDSNNEQFF
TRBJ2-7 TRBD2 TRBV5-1 CASSLGPGSGGIIYEQYF
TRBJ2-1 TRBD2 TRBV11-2 CASSTGFKREGYSYNEQFF
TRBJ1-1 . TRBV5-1 CASSPGSGGPSTEAFF
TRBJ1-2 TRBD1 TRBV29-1 CSVFTGDYGYTF
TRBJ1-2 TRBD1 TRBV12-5 CASGTGVSNYGYTF
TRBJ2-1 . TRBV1 CTSSQPTTSGRAIDYNEQFF
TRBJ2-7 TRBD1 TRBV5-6 CASSPPRGTGADYEQYF
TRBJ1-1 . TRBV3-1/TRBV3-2 CASSSTGANTEAFF
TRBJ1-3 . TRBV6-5 CASSYMTGRSGNTIYF
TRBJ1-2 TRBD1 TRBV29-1 CSCRDSSNYGYTF
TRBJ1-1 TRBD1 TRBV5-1 CASSLALSTGVNTEAFF
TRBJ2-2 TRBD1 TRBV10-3 CASRDRENTGELFF
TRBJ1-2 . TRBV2 CASTSNGQHYGYTF
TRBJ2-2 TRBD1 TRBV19 CASTTGGGNTGELFF
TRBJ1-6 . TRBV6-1 CASSEALPAAYNSPLHF